Sequencing of this TCR beta chain was carried out in a study of shared clonotypes between healthy human individuals. Authors' analysis steps: ImmunoSEQ junction-only sequences lacked quality scores, so their filtering differed. Method: immunoSEQ multiplex PCR; TCRdb's copy keeps in-frame clones and lacks some. That table gives V, J and clone size, and the DNA gave D and trimming. In the table there are roughly 2,300,000 clones, 92% of which are singletons. The CDR3 length is 13 residues. CDR1 is SNHLY and CDR2 is FYNNEI in the germline V gene. The ends were cut back, 4 bases at V and 13 bases at J, with 14 bases in the middle. Splitting of CD4+ cells produced CD45RA+ naive and CD45RA-negative memory subsets.

The material sequenced was naive CD4+ T cells from PBMCs. The sample's subset: CD45RA+ positively selected. The source of this sequence is a man younger than 35 in good health. Some clones in this sample may be carry-over from other donors' samples. The chain has TRBV2 and TRBJ2-6, with D perhaps matching TRBD1 (5 bases). The CDR3 protein is CASSGPGPGVLTF. In DNA, the CDR3 is TGTGCCAGCAGTGGGCCCGGGCCAGGGGTCCTGACTTTC.